This T cell receptor (beta chain) was captured in a study of blood T cell repertoires in COVID-19. Overall study context: Whether acute or convalescent, the COVID-19 samples came from the United States, Italy and Spain. Sources were T cells, B-cell-depleted T cells, or PBMCs; the material itself was cDNA or gDNA.

Per germline, CDR1 LGHDT and CDR2 YNNKEL (reference sequence). The V end was cut by 1 base, the J end by 0 bases, with 10 bases between. The CDR3 is 16 residues long. Authors' data handling: Amplifying reference gene primers gave estimates of nucleated cell counts. Profiling relied on immunoSEQ multiplex PCR, and the TCRdb table lists in-frame clones only, not all of them. The D gene and trimming were derived from the DNA, and the V and J assignments and clone size from that table. The sample has approximately 150,000 clones; roughly 84% are singletons. The clonotype originates from a human donor in a cohort sampled during active COVID-19. The sample comprised peripheral blood. This chain connects TRBV3-1 (or the pseudogene TRBV3-2) to TRBJ2-1, with a tentative D call TRBD2 (6 bases). CDR3 coding DNA: TGTGCCAGCAGCCAAGCCCCGACTAGCTCCTACAATGAGCAGTTCTTC. It codes for CASSQAPTSSYNEQFF.